Presented here are 10 T cell receptor beta chains from one specimen sequenced in a study of T cell responses to AZD1222 COVID-19 vaccine. Repertoires were generated with immunoSEQ multiplex PCR, while TCRdb's copy carries only in-frame clones and drops some. The table records approximately 150,000 clones, 92% of them present only once. Material: peripheral blood, obtained 28 days after the second AZD1222 dose. Source of these receptors: an adult who received the AZD1222 COVID-19 vaccine.

The chain recombines TRBV4-1 with TRBJ2-1, with a weak D call TRBD1 (5 bases). The germline V and J ends were trimmed by 3 bases and 8 bases, with 14 bases remaining between them. Per the germline V gene, CDR1 is MGHRA and CDR2 is YSYEKL. The CDR3 has 14 amino acids. The CDR3 DNA sequence: TGCGCCAGCAGCCAGTTACCCCTAGGGGATGAGCAGTTCTTC. Protein sequence: CASSQLPLGDEQFF.

This sequence joins TRBV7-9 and TRBJ1-1, with D perhaps TRBD1 (5 bases). This CDR3 contains 16 residues. CDR1 and CDR2 from the germline V gene are SEHNR and FQNEAQ (reference sequence). Deletions cut 4 bases from V and 0 bases from J, with 15 bases between. CDR3 nucleotides: TGTGCCAGCAGCTCGCCCGGGACTCCCATGAACACTGAAGCTTTCTTT. It yields the protein CASSSPGTPMNTEAFF.

The chain recombines TRBV6-5 with TRBJ2-7; no firm D call. V was trimmed by 0 bases and J by 7 bases, leaving 16 bases between them. Germline CDR1 reads MNHEY; CDR2 reads SVGAGI. The CDR3 is 15 residues long. For the CDR3, the DNA is TGTGCCAGCAGTTACTCGATCAGTAGGGTTGGGGAGCAGTACTTC. Its translation: CASSYSISRVGEQYF.

The chain joins TRBV5-5 to TRBJ2-5; tentatively, D is TRBD2 (6 bases). The CDR3 length is 13 residues. V lost 2 bases to trimming and J lost 5 bases, with 10 bases between them. Germline CDR1 reads SGHKS; CDR2 reads YYEKEE (reference sequence). The CDR3 DNA sequence: TGTGCCAGCAGCTTTTGGAGCGGGGAGACCCAGTACTTC. It is translated as CASSFWSGETQYF.

The rearrangement links TRBV6-5 to TRBJ1-1; D not certain. CDR3 length equals 12 residues. Trimming pared 9 bases from V and 1 base from J, leaving 9 bases between. Looked up from germline, CDR1 is MNHEY and CDR2 is SVGAGI. CDR3 bases: TGTGCCAGTCTACGACAGAACACTGAAGCTTTCTTT. This gives the protein CASLRQNTEAFF.

This chain connects TRBV29-1 to TRBJ1-2; D might be TRBD1 (5 bases). V lost 6 bases and J lost 4, with 21 bases in between. Germline CDR1 reads SQVTM; CDR2 reads ANQGSEA. There are 15 residues in the CDR3. CDR3 nucleotides: TGCAGCGTCGGGGACGACGGGAGTGGAGGCTATGGCTACACCTTC. Amino acid sequence: CSVGDDGSGGYGYTF.

The rearrangement links TRBV6-6 to TRBJ2-5; 10 bases agree with TRBD2. CDR1 and CDR2 (germline): MNHNY, SVGAGI (reference sequence). The CDR3 spans 15 residues. V trimming: 5 bases; J trimming: 2 bases; junction bases outside the gene matches: 5. The CDR3: CASSEPSGGQETQYF. Here the CDR3 DNA reads TGTGCCAGCAGTGAGCCTAGCGGGGGACAAGAGACCCAGTACTTC.

This clone has only one observation. The chain employs TRBV7-9 and TRBJ1-1; TRBD1 is a possible D gene (5 bases). The CDR3 totals 12 residues. CDR1 and CDR2 (germline): SEHNR, FQNEAQ (reference sequence). The V gene lost 6 bases and the J gene lost 4 bases, with 9 bases spanning the gap. The CDR3 region is CASRGLGTEAFF. CDR3 DNA sequence: TGTGCCAGCAGGGGGCTGGGCACTGAAGCTTTCTTT.

This chain uses TRBV28 with TRBJ1-5; D remains unclear. This CDR3 is 14 amino acids long. The germline CDR1 and CDR2 sequences are MDHEN and SYDVKM. V dropped 2 bases and J dropped 5 bases, with 10 bases sitting between them. The CDR3 region has the DNA TGTGCCAGCAGTTTACGGTTCCGAGATCAGCCCCAGCATTTT. Amino acids: CASSLRFRDQPQHF.

The V and J genes are TRBV18 and TRBJ2-5, with TRBD2 as a possible D gene (6 bases). V gave up 2 bases and J gave up 2 bases, with 12 bases separating them. The V gene's germline CDR1 is KGHSH and CDR2 LQKENI. CDR3 length: 15 amino acids. CDR3 bases: TGTGCCAGCTCACCATACGGGGCGGGGCAAGAGACCCAGTACTTC. Amino acids: CASSPYGAGQETQYF. Full variable domain (rest looked up from reference TRBV18 and TRBJ2-5): NAGVMQNPRHLVRRRGQEARLRCSPMKGHSHVYWYRQLPEEGLKFMVYLQKENIIDESGMPKERFSAEFPKEGPSILRIQQVVRGDSAAYFCASSPYGAGQETQYFGPGTRLLVL.